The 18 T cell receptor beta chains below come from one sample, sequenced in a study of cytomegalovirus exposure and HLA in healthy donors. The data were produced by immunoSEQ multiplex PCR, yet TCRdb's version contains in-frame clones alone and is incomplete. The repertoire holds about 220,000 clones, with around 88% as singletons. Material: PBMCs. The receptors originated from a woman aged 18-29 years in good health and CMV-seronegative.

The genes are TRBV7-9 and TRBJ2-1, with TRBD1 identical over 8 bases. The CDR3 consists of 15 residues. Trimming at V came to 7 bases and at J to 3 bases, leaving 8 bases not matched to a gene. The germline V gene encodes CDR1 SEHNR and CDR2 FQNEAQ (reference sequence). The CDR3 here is CASKPGQEIYNEQFF. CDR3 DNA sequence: TGTGCCAGCAAACCGGGACAGGAGATCTACAATGAGCAGTTCTTC.

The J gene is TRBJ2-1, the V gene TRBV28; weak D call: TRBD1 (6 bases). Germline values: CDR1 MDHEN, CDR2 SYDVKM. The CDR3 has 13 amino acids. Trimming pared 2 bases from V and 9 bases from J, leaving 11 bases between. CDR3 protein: CASSLLLGGEQFF. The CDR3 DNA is TGTGCCAGCAGTTTACTTCTAGGGGGTGAGCAGTTCTTC.

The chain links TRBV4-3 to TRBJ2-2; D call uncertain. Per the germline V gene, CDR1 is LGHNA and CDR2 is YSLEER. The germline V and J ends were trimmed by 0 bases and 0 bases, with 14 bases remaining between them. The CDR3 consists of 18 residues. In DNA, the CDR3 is TGCGCCAGCAGCCAAGATTTACGTCAGGCAGCGAACACCGGGGAGCTGTTTTTT. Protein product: CASSQDLRQAANTGELFF.

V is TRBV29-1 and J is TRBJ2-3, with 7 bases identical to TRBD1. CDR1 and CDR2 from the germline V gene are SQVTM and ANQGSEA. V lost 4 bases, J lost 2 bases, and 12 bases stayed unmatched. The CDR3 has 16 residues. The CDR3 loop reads CSVVGGQTSHTDTQYF. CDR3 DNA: TGCAGCGTTGTAGGGGGCCAGACATCTCACACAGATACGCAGTATTTT.

CDR3: CASSFHMGAGGELFF. The CDR3 DNA sequence: TGTGCCAGCAGCTTTCATATGGGGGCTGGCGGGGAGCTGTTTTTT. The chain uses TRBV7-9 and TRBJ2-2; D possibly corresponds to TRBD1 (6 bases). Trimming pared 3 bases from V and 7 bases from J, leaving 15 bases between. Germline lookup yields CDR1 SEHNR and CDR2 FQNEAQ (reference sequence). CDR3 length: 15 residues.

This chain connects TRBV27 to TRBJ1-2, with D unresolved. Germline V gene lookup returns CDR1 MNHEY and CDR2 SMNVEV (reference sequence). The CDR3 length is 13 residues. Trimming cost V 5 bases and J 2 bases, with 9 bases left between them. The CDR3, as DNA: TGTGCCAGCAGTATTTCAGTCAACTATGGCTACACCTTC. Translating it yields CASSISVNYGYTF.

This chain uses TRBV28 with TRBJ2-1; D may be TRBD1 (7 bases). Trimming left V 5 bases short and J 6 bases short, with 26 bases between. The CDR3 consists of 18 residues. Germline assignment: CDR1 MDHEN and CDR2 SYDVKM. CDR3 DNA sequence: TGTGCCAGCAGTCCGTCTGGGCTACCGAGGGGGCGGGGCAATGAGCAGTTCTTC. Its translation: CASSPSGLPRGRGNEQFF.

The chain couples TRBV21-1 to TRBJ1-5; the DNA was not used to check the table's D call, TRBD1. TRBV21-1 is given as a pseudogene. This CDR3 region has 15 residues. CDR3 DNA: TGTGCCAGCAGGCCCCGGGACAGGGGAAATCAGCCCCAGCATTTT. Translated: CASRPRDRGNQPQHF.

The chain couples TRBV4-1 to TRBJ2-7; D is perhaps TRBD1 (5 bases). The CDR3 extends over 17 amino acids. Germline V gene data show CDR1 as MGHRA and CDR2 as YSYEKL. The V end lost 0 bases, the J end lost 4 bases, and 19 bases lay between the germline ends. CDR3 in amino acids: CASSQDPPQGMLYEQYF. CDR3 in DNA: TGCGCCAGCAGCCAAGATCCCCCGCAGGGTATGCTTTACGAGCAGTACTTC.

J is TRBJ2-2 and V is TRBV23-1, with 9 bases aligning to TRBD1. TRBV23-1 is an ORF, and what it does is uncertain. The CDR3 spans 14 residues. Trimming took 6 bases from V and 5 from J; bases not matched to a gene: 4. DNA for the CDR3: TGCGCCAGCAGATGGGACAGGGCGACCGGGGAGCTGTTTTTT. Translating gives CASRWDRATGELFF.

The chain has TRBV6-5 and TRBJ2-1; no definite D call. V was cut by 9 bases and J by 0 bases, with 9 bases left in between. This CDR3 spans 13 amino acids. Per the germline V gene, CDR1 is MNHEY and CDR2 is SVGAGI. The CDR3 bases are TGTGCCAGTGGCAGAAGCTCCTACAATGAGCAGTTCTTC. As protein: CASGRSSYNEQFF.

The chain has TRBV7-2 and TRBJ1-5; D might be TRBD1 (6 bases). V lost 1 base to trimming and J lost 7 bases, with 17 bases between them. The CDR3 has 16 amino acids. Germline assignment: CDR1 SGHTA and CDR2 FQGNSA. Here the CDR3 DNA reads TGTGCCAGCAGCTTAGAAGATGCAGGGGCCAGGCAGCCCCAGCATTTT. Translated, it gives CASSLEDAGARQPQHF.

This chain's CDR3 is CASSGQPGLGREETQYF. CDR3 nucleotide sequence: TGCGCCAGCAGCGGACAGCCAGGGTTGGGTCGGGAAGAGACCCAGTACTTC. V usage is TRBV4-1 and J usage is TRBJ2-5, with D tentatively TRBD1 (6 bases). This CDR3 spans 17 amino acids. CDR1 and CDR2 (germline): MGHRA, YSYEKL. Trimming removed 5 bases from V and 3 bases from J, with 22 bases in between.

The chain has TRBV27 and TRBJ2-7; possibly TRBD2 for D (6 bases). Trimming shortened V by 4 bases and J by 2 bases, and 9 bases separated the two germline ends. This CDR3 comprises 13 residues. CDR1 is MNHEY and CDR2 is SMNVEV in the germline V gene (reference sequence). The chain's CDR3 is CASSYGGPYEQYF. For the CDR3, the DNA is TGTGCCAGCAGTTACGGGGGTCCCTACGAGCAGTACTTC.

The CDR3, as DNA: TGTGCCAGCAGTTTCCTTATAGCGGGAGGGCATAAAGATACGCAGTATTTT. Protein: CASSFLIAGGHKDTQYF. V and J are TRBV27 and TRBJ2-3, with 11 bases that match TRBD2. The CDR3 runs 17 residues. Germline values: CDR1 MNHEY, CDR2 SMNVEV (reference sequence). V trimming: 3 bases; J trimming: 5 bases; junction bases outside the gene matches: 10.

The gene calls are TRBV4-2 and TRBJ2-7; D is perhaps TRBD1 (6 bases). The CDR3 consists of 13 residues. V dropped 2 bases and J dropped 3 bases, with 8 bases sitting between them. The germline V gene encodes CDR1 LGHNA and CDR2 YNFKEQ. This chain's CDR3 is CASSQQGRYEQYF. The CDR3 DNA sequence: TGTGCCAGCAGCCAACAGGGGCGCTACGAGCAGTACTTC.

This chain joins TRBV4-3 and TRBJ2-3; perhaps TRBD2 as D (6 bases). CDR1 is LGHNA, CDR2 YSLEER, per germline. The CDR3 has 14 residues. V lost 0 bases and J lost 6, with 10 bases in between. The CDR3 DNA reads TGCGCCAGCAGCCAAGATCGGGGGACGGATACGCAGTATTTT. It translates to CASSQDRGTDTQYF.

CDR3 protein: CASSLSQGGTDTQYF. In DNA form, the CDR3 reads TGTGCCAGCAGCTTGTCCCAGGGTGGCACAGATACGCAGTATTTT. The V gene is TRBV5-6, the J gene TRBJ2-3, with D perhaps matching TRBD1 (5 bases). V lost 1 base and J lost 1, with 10 bases in between. Germline V gene lookup returns CDR1 SGHDT and CDR2 YYEEEE. There are 15 residues in the CDR3. Filled out from reference TRBV5-6 and TRBJ2-3, the complete variable domain reads DAGVTQSPTHLIKTRGQQVTLRCSPKSGHDTVSWYQQALGQGPQFIFQYYEEEERQRGNFPDRFSGHQFPNYSSELNVNALLLGDSALYLCASSLSQGGTDTQYFGPGTRLTVL.